Below are 16 T cell receptor beta chains sequenced from a single sample in a study of blood T cell repertoires in COVID-19. Sequenced by immunoSEQ multiplex PCR; TCRdb stores in-frame clones only, minus some. The sample has 300,000 or so clones, more than 75% seen once. Sequencing input: PBMCs or T cells enriched from blood (not recorded which). Source of these receptors: a man in his 60s who had recovered from COVID-19.

The chain recombines TRBV5-6 with TRBJ2-2, with 8 positions matching TRBD1. Per the germline V gene, CDR1 is SGHDT and CDR2 is YYEEEE. V was pared by 4 bases and J by 7 bases, with 18 bases of the junction left unmatched. The CDR3 covers 18 residues. This CDR3 reads CASSIRDRWNGDSGELFF. In DNA, the CDR3 is TGTGCCAGCAGCATCCGGGACAGGTGGAATGGGGATAGCGGGGAGCTGTTTTTT.

This clone was found once. The rearrangement joins TRBV7-9 to TRBJ2-1; 10 bases are a match to TRBD2. In germline, CDR1 is SEHNR, CDR2 FQNEAQ (reference sequence). The CDR3 has 16 amino acids. V lost 5 bases, J lost 10 bases, and 14 bases stayed unmatched. The CDR3: CASSVDSGRLGEEQFF. The CDR3 nucleotides are TGTGCCAGCAGCGTAGATAGCGGGAGGTTAGGGGAGGAGCAGTTCTTC. Full variable domain (rest looked up from reference TRBV7-9 and TRBJ2-1): DTGVSQNPRHKITKRGQNVTFRCDPISEHNRLYWYRQTLGQGPEFLTYFQNEAQLEKSRLLSDRFSAERPKGSFSTLEIQRTEQGDSAMYLCASSVDSGRLGEEQFFGPGTRLTVL.

This clone has a single count. The V and J genes are TRBV19 and TRBJ1-2; D remains ambiguous. The V and J ends lost 5 bases and 2 bases respectively, with 27 bases between them. The CDR3 consists of 19 residues. The germline V gene has CDR1 LNHDA and CDR2 SQIVND (reference sequence). CDR3 nucleotides: TGTGCCAGTAGTCCCCGTGGAGGAATCCGACGGGATTCAAACTATGGCTACACCTTC. Its protein product is CASSPRGGIRRDSNYGYTF.

This clone was detected only once. The chain recombines TRBV9 with TRBJ2-3, with TRBD2 matching 9 bases. CDR1 is SGDLS and CDR2 is YYNGEE in the germline V gene. The V segment lost 3 bases and the J segment 0 bases; nucleotides outside the gene matches: 5. CDR3 length: 16 residues. CDR3: CASSGAGGTSTDTQYF. DNA for the CDR3: TGTGCCAGCAGCGGAGCGGGGGGCACTAGCACAGATACGCAGTATTTT.

The rearrangement uses TRBV11-3 and TRBJ2-1; 10 bases match TRBD2. V was clipped by 5 bases and J by 9 bases; unmatched bases: 10. CDR1 SGHNT and CDR2 YENEEA come from the germline V gene. The length of the CDR3 is 15 residues. The CDR3 region has the DNA TGTGCCAGCAGCCTAGCGGGAGAGTACGCACTTGAGCAGTTCTTC. Amino acids: CASSLAGEYALEQFF.

The CDR3 protein is CASSLVGGQNYGYTF. The CDR3 DNA follows: TGTGCCAGCAGCTTAGTCGGGGGACAGAACTATGGCTACACCTTC. The chain couples TRBV7-9 to TRBJ1-2, with 7 nucleotides matching TRBD1. The CDR3 is 15 amino acids. CDR1 is SEHNR, CDR2 FQNEAQ, per germline (reference sequence). V lost 1 base, J lost 2 bases, and 4 bases stayed unmatched.

The chain links TRBV2 to TRBJ1-5, with 7 positions matching TRBD1. Germline CDR1 reads SNHLY; CDR2 reads FYNNEI. V shed 4 bases and J 5 bases; nucleotides not matched to a gene: 2. This CDR3 spans 13 amino acids. CDR3 sequence reads: CASSADRDQPQHF. The DNA of the CDR3 is TGTGCCAGCAGTGCCGACAGGGATCAGCCCCAGCATTTT.

The CDR3 spells CASSPRDRGRGYGYTF. The CDR3 DNA follows: TGTGCCAGCAGCCCAAGGGACAGGGGGCGCGGCTATGGCTACACCTTC. The rearrangement links TRBV3-1 (or the pseudogene TRBV3-2) to TRBJ1-2, with 12 bases that match TRBD1. V trimming: 4 bases; J trimming: 4 bases; junction bases outside the gene matches: 7. CDR3 length equals 16 residues. Germline V gene lookup returns CDR1 LGHDT and CDR2 YNNKEL (reference sequence).

The chain employs TRBV5-1 and TRBJ2-7, with 9 bases that match TRBD2. The length of the CDR3 is 13 residues. With V trimmed by 8 bases and J by 3 bases, 6 bases remained unmatched. The germline CDR1 and CDR2 sequences are SGHRS and YFSETQ. In DNA form, the CDR3 reads TGCGCCAGTTCGAAGCGGGAGGACTACGAGCAGTACTTC. Translation gives CASSKREDYEQYF.

In DNA form, the CDR3 reads TGTGCCAGCGGAGTAGACCGGACAGCCAATTCACCCCTCCACTTT. Translated, it gives CASGVDRTANSPLHF. J is TRBJ1-6 and V is TRBV6-5, with a possible D match to TRBD1 (6 bases). The V end lost 8 bases, the J end lost 7 bases, and 18 bases lay between the germline ends. The CDR3 contains 15 residues. Germline CDR1 MNHEY, CDR2 SVGAGI.

This clone was counted a few times. The rearrangement uses TRBV10-3 and TRBJ1-6; 9 nucleotides align to TRBD1. The V segment lost 5 bases and the J segment 9 bases; nucleotides outside the gene matches: 5. The CDR3 runs 14 residues. From germline, CDR1 is ENHRY and CDR2 SYGVKD. The CDR3 bases are TGTGCCATCAGTTCCGGGACAGGGAGTTCACCCCTCCACTTT. This gives the protein CAISSGTGSSPLHF.

The gene calls are TRBV7-9 and TRBJ2-1; D unclear. V lost 3 bases, J lost 3 bases, and 12 bases lay in between. CDR1 and CDR2 (germline): SEHNR, FQNEAQ (reference sequence). CDR3 length equals 15 residues. This chain's CDR3 is CASSFLGQDYNEQFF. The CDR3, as DNA: TGTGCCAGCAGCTTTCTCGGCCAGGACTACAATGAGCAGTTCTTC.

The chain is built from TRBV7-8 and TRBJ2-4; 14 nucleotides align to TRBD2. V dropped 3 bases and J dropped 7; count of bases not matched to a gene: 17. CDR3 length: 20 residues. Germline V gene sequence: CDR1 SGHVS, CDR2 FQNEAQ. CDR3 sequence reads: CASSFLLRNRTSGGRNIQYF. The CDR3 bases are TGTGCCAGCAGCTTCCTGTTGAGAAACCGGACTAGCGGGGGGAGGAACATTCAGTACTTC.

This clone was picked up one time. V and J are TRBV5-6 and TRBJ2-7; D possibly corresponds to TRBD1 (5 bases). The V end lost 1 base, the J end lost 6 bases, and 11 bases lay between the germline ends. The CDR3 sequence is 13 residues long. Germline V gene lookup returns CDR1 SGHDT and CDR2 YYEEEE. CDR3 sequence reads: CASSLWGLAEQYF. The CDR3 DNA sequence: TGTGCCAGCAGCTTGTGGGGCTTGGCCGAGCAGTACTTC.

The rearrangement joins TRBV28 to TRBJ1-5; D not certain. Deletions cut 11 bases from V and 3 bases from J, with 23 bases between. CDR1 and CDR2 (germline): MDHEN, SYDVKM. The CDR3 loop spans 16 amino acids. CDR3 DNA sequence: TGTGCCGAAAACTTACGGGAAAGAAAAAACAATCAGCCCCAGCATTTT. Protein: CAENLRERKNNQPQHF.

This rearrangement joins TRBV9 to TRBJ2-3; D possibly corresponds to TRBD1 (6 bases). The length of the CDR3 is 15 residues. V dropped 3 bases and J dropped 0 bases, with 11 bases sitting between them. Germline lookup yields CDR1 SGDLS and CDR2 YYNGEE. The CDR3 is CASSASQGSTDTQYF. The DNA of the CDR3 is TGTGCCAGCAGCGCATCACAGGGAAGCACAGATACGCAGTATTTT.